The 20 T cell receptor beta chains given below trace back to one sample, sequenced in a study of blood T cell repertoires in COVID-19. Here immunoSEQ multiplex PCR was the method, and the copy in TCRdb shows in-frame clones only, minus some. The table has 120,000 or so clones, more than 75% seen once. The sequenced sample was peripheral blood. The receptors were sampled from a human donor in a cohort sampled during active COVID-19.

The V call is TRBV7-9, the J call TRBJ2-1; D uncertain. The V end lost 6 bases, the J end lost 5 bases, and 8 bases lay between the germline ends. This CDR3 comprises 12 residues. The germline CDR1 and CDR2 sequences are SEHNR and FQNEAQ (reference sequence). CDR3: CASSHPNNEQFF. Written as DNA, the CDR3 is TGTGCCAGCAGTCACCCTAACAATGAGCAGTTCTTC.

V gene TRBV7-6 combines with J gene TRBJ2-7; 10 positions agree with TRBD2. The CDR3 extends over 15 amino acids. With 4 bases clipped from V and 2 bases from J, the junction kept 5 bases outside the gene matches. In germline, CDR1 is SGHVS, CDR2 FNYEAQ. For the CDR3, the DNA is TGTGCCAGCAGCTCCACTAGCGGGATAGCCTACGAGCAGTACTTC. Its protein is CASSSTSGIAYEQYF.

The chain links TRBV20-1 to TRBJ2-1, with 7 bases matching TRBD2. Germline CDR1 DFQATT, CDR2 SNEGSKA (reference sequence). After removal of 3 bases from V and 4 bases from J, the junction contained 9 bases not matched to a gene. The CDR3 runs 15 residues. CDR3 in amino acids: CSASGSTSRYNEQFF. In nucleotides, the CDR3 is TGCAGTGCTAGTGGGTCGACTAGCCGATACAATGAGCAGTTCTTC.

This clone was found a few times. This rearrangement joins TRBV7-2 to TRBJ2-1; tentatively, D is TRBD1 (7 bases). Between the trimmed V and J ends, which lost 5 bases and 9 bases, there was a span of 17 bases. This CDR3 spans 14 amino acids. Germline V gene data show CDR1 as SGHTA and CDR2 as FQGNSA. The CDR3 loop reads CASSNQGGRGEQFF. The CDR3 nucleotides read TGTGCCAGCAGCAACCAGGGGGGCCGGGGTGAGCAGTTCTTC.

This clone was counted a single time. The chain couples TRBV3-1 (or the pseudogene TRBV3-2) to TRBJ2-3; weak D call: TRBD2 (5 bases). There are 17 residues in the CDR3. The germline V gene has CDR1 LGHDT and CDR2 YNNKEL (reference sequence). V dropped 0 bases and J dropped 1 base, with 14 bases sitting between them. The CDR3 DNA is TGTGCCAGCAGCCAAGATTTCGGGGTCGTAGGCACAGATACGCAGTATTTT. Protein: CASSQDFGVVGTDTQYF.

V and J are TRBV5-1 and TRBJ2-7; 9 positions agree with TRBD2. The trim removed 0 bases at V and 4 bases at J, leaving 5 bases unmatched. Germline CDR1 SGHRS, CDR2 YFSETQ. CDR3 length: 15 residues. The CDR3 region is CASSLAASGDYEQYF. DNA of the CDR3: TGCGCCAGCAGCTTGGCGGCTAGCGGGGATTACGAGCAGTACTTC. The full variable domain, completed using reference TRBV5-1 and TRBJ2-7, is KAGVTQTPRYLIKTRGQQVTLSCSPISGHRSVSWYQQTPGQGLQFLFEYFSETQRNKGNFPGRFSGRQFSNSRSEMNVSTLELGDSALYLCASSLAASGDYEQYFGPGTRLTVT.

The chain employs TRBV2 and TRBJ2-7, with TRBD2 identical over 11 bases. Germline CDR1 and CDR2: SNHLY and FYNNEI. With V trimmed by 1 base and J by 0 bases, 14 bases remained unmatched. There are 20 residues in the CDR3. The CDR3 DNA reads TGTGCCAGCAGTGAAGTGGGCGGGACTAGCGGACCGAGGGGCTCCTACGAGCAGTACTTC. The encoded protein is CASSEVGGTSGPRGSYEQYF.

This clone was detected only a few times. The chain links TRBV2 to TRBJ2-5; TRBD2 aligns across 12 bases. After removal of 0 bases from V and 4 bases from J, the junction contained 9 bases not matched to a gene. Germline-derived CDR1 and CDR2 are SNHLY and FYNNEI. This CDR3 spans 18 amino acids. The chain's CDR3 is CASSEALAGGRGGETQYF. In DNA form, the CDR3 reads TGTGCCAGCAGTGAAGCGCTAGCGGGAGGGCGAGGAGGAGAGACCCAGTACTTC.

The chain combines TRBV2 with TRBJ2-7; 7 nucleotides line up with TRBD1. The trim removed 8 bases at V and 1 base at J, leaving 23 bases unmatched. This CDR3 is 19 amino acids long. In germline, CDR1 is SNHLY, CDR2 FYNNEI. CDR3 sequence: CASYTIQGFLGERSYEQYF. The CDR3 nucleotides are TGTGCCAGCTATACGATACAGGGGTTTTTGGGCGAGCGATCCTACGAGCAGTACTTC.

The chain carries TRBV5-1 and TRBJ2-3, with TRBD2 identical over 10 bases. Germline V lookup: CDR1 SGHRS, CDR2 YFSETQ. The J segment lost 2 bases and the V segment lost 4 bases, leaving 4 bases of the junction unmatched. This CDR3 comprises 15 residues. For the CDR3, the DNA is TGCGCCAGCAGCGTACTAGCGGGGAACACAGATACGCAGTATTTT. Its protein product is CASSVLAGNTDTQYF.

This sequence joins TRBV7-6 and TRBJ1-6; D might be TRBD1 (5 bases). Trimming took 1 base from V and 5 from J, leaving 6 bases between them. Germline loops: CDR1 SGHVS, CDR2 FNYEAQ. The CDR3 is 14 amino acids. The CDR3 region is CASSLGQNNSPLHF. The CDR3, as DNA: TGTGCCAGCAGCTTAGGACAGAATAATTCACCCCTCCACTTT.

A note on this clone: Other DNA sequences within the sample encode an identical CDR3. This chain uses TRBV3-1 (or the pseudogene TRBV3-2) with TRBJ2-7; the match to TRBD2 covers 10 bases. The CDR3 has 17 amino acids. Germline assignment: CDR1 LGHDT and CDR2 YNNKEL (reference sequence). V lost 1 base, J lost 0 bases, and 6 bases stayed unmatched. CDR3 amino acids: CASSQASSGSSSYEQYF. CDR3 bases: TGTGCCAGCAGCCAAGCGTCTAGCGGGAGTAGCTCCTACGAGCAGTACTTC.

The table lists this clone with many counts. The genes are TRBV18 and TRBJ1-6; D might be TRBD1 (5 bases). Germline CDR1 KGHSH, CDR2 LQKENI. The CDR3 has 17 amino acids. V shed 3 bases and J shed 0 bases, with 12 bases lying between them. CDR3 in amino acids: CASSPTGYFSYNSPLHF. CDR3 in DNA: TGTGCCAGCTCACCCACAGGTTACTTCTCCTATAATTCACCCCTCCACTTT.

The V gene is TRBV11-2, the J gene TRBJ2-7; TRBD1 matches at 9 bases. The CDR3 extends over 14 amino acids. The J segment lost 3 bases and the V segment lost 5 bases, leaving 5 bases of the junction unmatched. Germline values: CDR1 SGHAT, CDR2 FQNNGV. The CDR3 nucleotides are TGTGCCAGCAGCCCCGGGACAGGGTACTACGAGCAGTACTTC. This translates into CASSPGTGYYEQYF.

The CDR3 protein is CASSLATGRGEETQYF. The CDR3 DNA sequence: TGTGCCAGCAGCTTAGCGACAGGGCGGGGCGAAGAGACCCAGTACTTC. The chain carries TRBV7-8 and TRBJ2-5, with D possibly being TRBD1 (7 bases). CDR3 length equals 16 residues. Trimming removed 0 bases from V and 3 bases from J, with 14 bases in between. The V gene's germline CDR1 is SGHVS and CDR2 FQNEAQ.

This clone occurred a few times. The genes are TRBV12-2 and TRBJ1-2; the D call TRBD1 from the table was never checked on the DNA. TRBV12-2 is a recognized pseudogene. This CDR3 is built from 16 residues. This CDR3 is CASRRGQGMTVGGYTF. The CDR3 region has the DNA TGTGCAAGTCGCCGGGGACAGGGGATGACTGTCGGTGGCTACACCTTC.

The chain combines TRBV10-3 with TRBJ2-7; D unresolved. This CDR3 is built from 13 residues. Deletions cut 1 base from V and 4 bases from J, with 8 bases between. Germline V gene sequence: CDR1 ENHRY, CDR2 SYGVKD. In DNA form, the CDR3 reads TGTGCCATCAGTGAGTGGCAGGAATACGAGCAGTACTTC. Translating gives CAISEWQEYEQYF.

V and J are TRBV7-2 and TRBJ2-2, with D perhaps TRBD1 (5 bases). The V and J ends lost 2 bases and 6 bases respectively, with 10 bases between them. CDR1 is SGHTA, CDR2 FQGNSA, per germline. This CDR3 spans 14 amino acids. The CDR3 DNA reads as TGTGCCAGCAGCTTAATGGTGGGGCCCGGGGAGCTGTTTTTT. This gives the protein CASSLMVGPGELFF.

This clone showed up just once. The rearrangement links TRBV28 to TRBJ2-1, with 10 bases aligning to TRBD2. The CDR3 is 15 residues long. The V and J ends lost 4 bases and 7 bases, in that order; junction bases with no gene match: 7. The germline V gene encodes CDR1 MDHEN and CDR2 SYDVKM. CDR3: CASSSTSGLRNEQFF. The CDR3, as DNA: TGTGCCAGCAGTTCGACTAGCGGGTTGAGGAATGAGCAGTTCTTC.

CDR3 sequence reads: CASSPRLALRTDTQYF. Written as DNA, the CDR3 is TGTGCCAGCAGCCCCCGACTAGCGTTACGCACAGATACGCAGTATTTT. V gene TRBV7-2 combines with J gene TRBJ2-3; the match to TRBD2 covers 8 bases. The CDR3 is made up of 16 amino acids. V was clipped by 5 bases and J by 1 base; unmatched bases: 8. Germline values: CDR1 SGHTA, CDR2 FQGNSA.